This T cell receptor (beta chain) came from a study of cytomegalovirus exposure and HLA in healthy donors. The study, taken as a whole, reports: Among TCR beta chains, those listed as cytomegalovirus-associated numbered some 160. Later work found most CMV-associated TCR beta chains apparently HLA-restricted.

Investigators did not record CMV serostatus for this donor. Of note for this clone: Its antigen is as yet unknown.

Both 60 Vbeta primers and 13 Jbeta primers went into the PCR. In the authors' methods: Later, some 75 million unique TCR beta chains were counted in an analysis, and 8.5 million to 13 million of them were shared. TCRdb's copy holds only in-frame clones and misses some; the assay was immunoSEQ multiplex PCR. V and J calls and clone size are those listed in that table; D and trimming were worked out from the DNA. The sample holds some 130,000 clones, just under 80% seen once. This CDR3 contains 13 residues. Germline V gives CDR1 SGHRS, CDR2 YFSETQ. V gave up 8 bases and J gave up 7 bases, with 18 bases separating them.

J is TRBJ1-2 and V is TRBV5-1; D call uncertain. Sequenced input: PBMCs. The sequence came from a man aged 25-45 years in good health. CDR3 bases: TGCGCCAGGACGACCGGGTTTGGTGGTGGCTACACCTTC. Translation: CARTTGFGGGYTF. Full variable domain (missing parts from reference TRBV5-1 and TRBJ1-2): KAGVTQTPRYLIKTRGQQVTLSCSPISGHRSVSWYQQTPGQGLQFLFEYFSETQRNKGNFPGRFSGRQFSNSRSEMNVSTLELGDSALYLCARTTGFGGGYTFGSGTRLTVV.